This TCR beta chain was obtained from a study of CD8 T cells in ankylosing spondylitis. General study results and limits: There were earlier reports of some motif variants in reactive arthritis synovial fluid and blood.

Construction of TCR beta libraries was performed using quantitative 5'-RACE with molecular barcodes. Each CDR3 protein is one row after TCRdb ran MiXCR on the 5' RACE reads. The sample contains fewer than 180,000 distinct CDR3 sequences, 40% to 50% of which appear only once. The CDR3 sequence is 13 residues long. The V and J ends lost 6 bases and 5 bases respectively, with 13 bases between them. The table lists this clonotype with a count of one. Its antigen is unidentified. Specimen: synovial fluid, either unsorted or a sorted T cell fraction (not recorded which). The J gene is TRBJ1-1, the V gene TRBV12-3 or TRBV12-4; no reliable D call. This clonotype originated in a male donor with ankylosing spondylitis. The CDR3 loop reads CASSEHLWTEAFF. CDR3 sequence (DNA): TGTGCCAGCAGCGAACACCTATGGACTGAAGCTTTCTTT.